This is a list of T cell receptor beta chains from one sample in a study of T and B cells in COVID-19 patients. TCRdb independently ran MiXCR on the multiplex PCR reads; one entry per CDR3 protein. The top ten clones hold approximately 5% of a sample with several thousand distinct CDR3 sequences, under 30% of them seen once. Sequences were obtained from blood. The receptors come from a human donor who had recovered from COVID-19. Both conserved end residues are part of each CDR3. Each record gives: V gene, J gene, CDR3 protein.

V: TRBV5-6
J: TRBJ2-1
CDR3: CASSSGAGSYNEQFF

V: TRBV15
J: TRBJ2-3
CDR3: CATSREGGGRTDTQYF

V: TRBV6-1
J: TRBJ2-1
CDR3: CASHFFIGGNEQFF

V: TRBV6-2/TRBV6-3
J: TRBJ2-7
CDR3: CASSYSTVDEQYF

V: TRBV4-2
J: TRBJ1-2
CDR3: CASSQESGTLYGYTF

V: TRBV20-1
J: TRBJ2-7
CDR3: CSASSKQYF

V: TRBV2
J: TRBJ2-2
CDR3: CARGTDITGELFF

V: TRBV11-2
J: TRBJ2-2
CDR3: CASSFDPIQANTGELFF

V: TRBV6-5
J: TRBJ2-2
CDR3: CASSYLGSTGELFF

V: TRBV29-1
J: TRBJ1-1
CDR3: CSVGLGGNTEAFF

V: TRBV7-2
J: TRBJ2-7
CDR3: CASSLAVSDREQYF

V: TRBV20-1
J: TRBJ1-2
CDR3: CSARPMGYGYTF

V: TRBV7-2
J: TRBJ1-6
CDR3: CASSVHRGQSPLHF

V: TRBV6-1
J: TRBJ2-3
CDR3: CASSQGSGADTQYF

V: TRBV12-3/TRBV12-4
J: TRBJ2-5
CDR3: CASVPGLGQETQYF

V: TRBV6-4
J: TRBJ2-3
CDR3: CASRARGDTDTQYF

V: TRBV7-2
J: TRBJ2-2
CDR3: CASSNGGWAGTGELFF

V: TRBV15
J: TRBJ2-6
CDR3: CATSREVPSGLSSGANVLTF

V: TRBV5-6
J: TRBJ1-4
CDR3: CASSLFAGEGANEKLFF

V: TRBV27
J: TRBJ2-3
CDR3: CASSLWGASTDTQYF

V: TRBV29-1
J: TRBJ2-3
CDR3: CSVARGAGGADTQYF

V: TRBV20-1
J: TRBJ2-5
CDR3: CSPKEGLQETQYF

V: TRBV6-5
J: TRBJ2-3
CDR3: CASRYLISTDTQYF

V: TRBV10-3
J: TRBJ1-1
CDR3: CAIRTVGANTEAFF

V: TRBV19
J: TRBJ1-4
CDR3: CASSMPAGPTNEKLFF

V: TRBV6-4
J: TRBJ2-3
CDR3: CASSDSNRDGTDTQYF

V: TRBV20-1
J: TRBJ2-1
CDR3: CSAYAGSSYNEQFF

V: TRBV6-5
J: TRBJ1-5
CDR3: CASSLRFDQPQHF

V: TRBV7-2
J: TRBJ2-7
CDR3: CASSHTSGGADEQYF

V: TRBV6-5
J: TRBJ1-5
CDR3: CASNPYTTGAIQPQHF

V: TRBV9
J: TRBJ2-7
CDR3: CASSPRQGRGHEQYF

V: TRBV6-1
J: TRBJ2-1
CDR3: CASSEQAGAYNEQFF

V: TRBV19
J: TRBJ2-1
CDR3: CASDAGLAGHDEQFF

V: TRBV18
J: TRBJ1-1
CDR3: CASFPGRDMNTEAFF

V: TRBV7-2
J: TRBJ2-2
CDR3: CASARGGGAGTGELFF

V: TRBV7-3
J: TRBJ2-1
CDR3: CASSMPGTSDEQFF

V: TRBV19
J: TRBJ1-3
CDR3: CARTPGQAPHTIYF

V: TRBV19
J: TRBJ2-2
CDR3: CASSGQGDAGELFF

V: TRBV6-1
J: TRBJ2-3
CDR3: CASRLWGTSGGYRTDTQYF

V: TRBV19
J: TRBJ1-1
CDR3: CASTSGWGNTEAFF

V: TRBV20-1
J: TRBJ2-1
CDR3: CSRPKGGLRSSYNEQFF

V: TRBV29-1
J: TRBJ2-2
CDR3: CSVRGSTGELFF

V: TRBV5-1
J: TRBJ2-5
CDR3: CASSPPTEETQYF